This T cell receptor (beta chain) was captured by sequencing in a study of T cell responses to AZD1222 COVID-19 vaccine. The data were produced by immunoSEQ multiplex PCR, yet TCRdb's version contains in-frame clones alone and is incomplete. The sample has about 140,000 clones; 92% are singletons. Sequences were derived from peripheral blood, sampled on day 0 of AZD1222 vaccination. The sequence derives from an adult in good health.

The CDR3 protein is CASSQGVSSIYGYTF. In DNA, the CDR3 is TGCGCCAGCAGCCAAGGAGTGTCGAGCATTTATGGCTACACCTTC. The chain uses TRBV4-1 and TRBJ1-2; no clear D. Germline values: CDR1 MGHRA, CDR2 YSYEKL. The CDR3 extends over 15 amino acids. Trimming removed 1 base from V and 5 bases from J, with 14 bases in between.